This paragraph covers one T cell receptor beta chain sequence. The study drew all its donors from Caucasian adults living in Nashville, Tennessee. In the CD4+ fraction, cells were divided into CD45RA+ naive and CD45RA-negative memory subsets. The CDR3 consists of 17 residues. V was cut by 2 bases and J by 0 bases, with 14 bases left in between. Germline V CDR1 and CDR2: ENHRY, SYGVKD. The data originate from a study of shared clonotypes between healthy human individuals. The protocol was immunoSEQ multiplex PCR, while the TCRdb copy is restricted to in-frame clones and leaves out a portion. This table holds just over 2,000,000 clones, roughly 94% found once.

The rearrangement joins TRBV10-3 to TRBJ1-5; D ambiguous. The sample was naive CD4+ T cells sorted from blood. Subset noted: CD45RA+ positively selected. The clonotype comes from a man aged 18-30 years in good health. CDR3 loop: CAISENVGSYSNQPQHF. The CDR3 coding sequence is TGTGCCATCAGTGAGAACGTAGGAAGTTATAGCAATCAGCCCCAGCATTTT.